These 19 T cell receptor beta chains originate from one sample sequenced in a study of shared clonotypes between healthy human individuals. The protocol was immunoSEQ multiplex PCR, while the TCRdb copy is restricted to in-frame clones and leaves out a portion. Counted here are around 440,000 clones, around 77% occurring once; the ten biggest clones make up around 12%. Sample: PBMCs. The origin of the receptors is a woman aged 40 to 50 in good health. Some clones in this sample may be carry-over from other donors' samples.

This rearrangement joins TRBV14 to TRBJ2-1; TRBD1 aligns across 7 bases. CDR1 SGHDN and CDR2 FVKESK come from the germline V gene. The CDR3 contains 15 residues. After removal of 5 bases from V and 2 bases from J, the junction contained 6 bases not matched to a gene. The CDR3 DNA reads TGTGCCAGCAGCTTTCGGGACAGTACCTACAATGAGCAGTTCTTC. Translated, it gives CASSFRDSTYNEQFF. The whole variable domain, remainder taken from reference TRBV14 and TRBJ2-1, is EAGVTQFPSHSVIEKGQTVTLRCDPISGHDNLYWYRRVMGKEIKFLLHFVKESKQDESGMPNNRFLAERTGGTYSTLKVQPAELEDSGVYFCASSFRDSTYNEQFFGPGTRLTVL.

As for this clone: This specimen includes other DNA sequences encoding the same CDR3. V gene TRBV7-2 combines with J gene TRBJ2-3; unclear D gene. This CDR3 region has 12 residues. Germline CDR1 is SGHTA and CDR2 is FQGNSA. The V and J ends lost 4 bases and 6 bases respectively, with 8 bases between them. The CDR3 sequence is CASSSASDTQYF. The CDR3 region has the DNA TGTGCCAGCAGCTCCGCGTCGGATACGCAGTATTTT.

At least ten counts were recorded for this clone. This chain joins TRBV28 and TRBJ1-5; 10 nucleotides line up with TRBD1. The length of the CDR3 is 15 residues. Germline loops: CDR1 MDHEN, CDR2 SYDVKM. The V gene end was trimmed by 6 bases and the J gene end by 6 bases; junction bases not matched to a gene: 8. CDR3 nucleotides: TGTGCCAGCAGCTCCCCGACAGGGGGCAGTCAGCCCCAGCATTTT. Translated, it gives CASSSPTGGSQPQHF.

This clone was observed a handful of times. The sample contains more than one DNA sequence encoding this CDR3. V and J are TRBV18 and TRBJ2-3; the D is unclear. Looked up from germline, CDR1 is KGHSH and CDR2 is LQKENI. The CDR3 covers 11 residues. The V end lost 1 base, the J end lost 5 bases, and 1 base lay between the germline ends. The CDR3 is CASSPQDTQYF. The DNA of the CDR3 is TGTGCCAGCTCACCACAAGATACGCAGTATTTT.

This clone was detected only once. The chain joins TRBV4-1 to TRBJ2-1; possibly TRBD2 for D (6 bases). This CDR3 is built from 15 residues. V was cut by 3 bases and J by 4 bases, with 13 bases left in between. The germline CDR1 and CDR2 sequences are MGHRA and YSYEKL. CDR3 region: CASSHSWRGYNEQFF. The CDR3 nucleotides read TGCGCCAGCAGCCACAGCTGGAGGGGATACAATGAGCAGTTCTTC.

The chain links TRBV18 to TRBJ2-2, with TRBD2 matching 14 bases. Germline V lookup: CDR1 KGHSH, CDR2 LQKENI. This CDR3 region has 18 residues. The V and J ends lost 2 bases and 4 bases, in that order; junction bases with no gene match: 6. The CDR3 here is CASSPRGLAGDLTGELFF. CDR3 DNA: TGTGCCAGCTCACCAAGGGGACTAGCGGGAGACCTCACCGGGGAGCTGTTTTTT.

This chain uses TRBV6-1 with TRBJ2-7, with 9 bases matching TRBD2. The CDR3 loop spans 14 amino acids. After removal of 3 bases from V and 2 bases from J, the junction contained 2 bases not matched to a gene. Germline V CDR1 and CDR2: MNHNS, SASEGT. The CDR3 region is CASSDGTSPYEQYF. The CDR3 nucleotides are TGTGCCAGCAGTGATGGGACTAGCCCCTACGAGCAGTACTTC.

The chain employs TRBV19 and TRBJ1-1; D is perhaps TRBD1 (6 bases). Germline values: CDR1 LNHDA, CDR2 SQIVND (reference sequence). V was shortened by 3 bases and J by 4 bases, with 12 bases between the two germline ends. The CDR3 totals 14 residues. The CDR3 sequence: CASSIDRQGTEAFF. The CDR3 region has the DNA TGTGCCAGTAGTATCGACAGGCAAGGCACTGAAGCTTTCTTT. The complete variable domain, with remaining parts taken from reference TRBV19 and TRBJ1-1, reads DGGITQSPKYLFRKEGQNVTLSCEQNLNHDAMYWYRQDPGQGLRLIYYSQIVNDFQKGDIAEGYSVSREKKESFPLTVTSAQKNPTAFYLCASSIDRQGTEAFFGQGTRLTVV.

In regard to this clone: A read error may explain this, as a much larger clone is one base away. J is TRBJ2-7 and V is TRBV5-1, with a tentative D call TRBD1 (6 bases). CDR3 length equals 15 residues. From germline, CDR1 is SGHRS and CDR2 YFSETQ. CDR3 region: CASRPQGSSSYGQYF. CDR3 DNA sequence: TGCGCCAGCAGGCCACAGGGTTCATCCTCCTACGGGCAGTACTTC. Full variable domain (outside the CDR3, taken from reference TRBV5-1 and TRBJ2-7): KAGVTQTPRYLIKTRGQQVTLSCSPISGHRSVSWYQQTPGQGLQFLFEYFSETQRNKGNFPGRFSGRQFSNSRSEMNVSTLELGDSALYLCASRPQGSSSYGQYFGPGTRLTVT.

On this clone itself: This likely traces to a read error, being one base from a far larger clone. The identical CDR3 is also encoded by other nucleotide sequences in the sample. The CDR3 sequence: CASSQDEGSGSNEQFF. The CDR3 DNA sequence: TGTGCCAGCAGCCAGGATGAAGGTAGCGGGAGCAATGAGCAGTTCTTC. This chain uses TRBV4-2 with TRBJ2-1; 9 nucleotides agree with TRBD2. V lost 3 bases, J lost 6 bases, and 9 bases stayed unmatched. The germline CDR1 and CDR2 sequences are LGHNA and YNFKEQ. There are 16 residues in the CDR3.

The rearrangement uses TRBV18 and TRBJ1-2, with a tentative D call TRBD1 (5 bases). The CDR3 sequence is 14 residues long. In germline, CDR1 is KGHSH, CDR2 LQKENI. Trimming pared 2 bases from V and 5 bases from J, leaving 12 bases between. CDR3 coding DNA: TGTGCCAGCTCACCAACTAGGGGTCGATATGGCTACACCTTC. This codes for CASSPTRGRYGYTF.

Regarding this clone: This likely traces to a read error, being one base from a far larger clone. Other DNA sequences in this specimen translate into the identical CDR3. V gene TRBV11-3 combines with J gene TRBJ1-5, with D tentatively TRBD1 (5 bases). The V gene lost 3 bases and the J gene lost 0 bases, with 24 bases spanning the gap. Germline V gene sequence: CDR1 SGHNT, CDR2 YENEEA. The CDR3 sequence is 20 residues long. The CDR3 loop is CASSLPRDGTPDYSNQPQHF. As DNA, the CDR3 is TGTGCCAGCAGCTTGCCGAGAGATGGGACCCCAGATTATAGCAATCAGCCCCAGCATTTT.

In regard to this clone: A much larger clone lies one base from this, so it may be a read error. Other DNA sequences in this specimen translate into the identical CDR3. The V gene is TRBV28, the J gene TRBJ2-1, with 16 bases that match TRBD2. J gave up 3 bases and V 5 bases, and 13 bases lay outside the gene matches. Germline loops: CDR1 MDHEN, CDR2 SYDVKM. The CDR3 covers 20 residues. This CDR3 is CASSKPGLAGGPNFYNEQFF. The DNA of the CDR3 is TGTGCCAGCAGTAAACCGGGACTAGCGGGAGGGCCGAATTTCTACAATGAGCAGTTCTTC.

V and J are TRBV11-2 and TRBJ2-5, with no clear D. The CDR3 extends over 13 amino acids. Trimming cost V 4 bases and J 1 base, with 7 bases left between them. Germline-derived CDR1 and CDR2 are SGHAT and FQNNGV. This chain's CDR3 is CASSWRLQETQYF. In DNA form, the CDR3 reads TGTGCCAGCAGCTGGCGACTCCAAGAGACCCAGTACTTC.

This clone was seen a handful of times. The chain recombines TRBV7-2 with TRBJ2-7; D might be TRBD1 (6 bases). Trimming left V 5 bases short and J 0 bases short, with 14 bases between. The CDR3 totals 15 residues. The V gene's germline CDR1 is SGHTA and CDR2 FQGNSA. The CDR3 here is CASSPPGVASYEQYF. CDR3 DNA: TGTGCCAGCAGCCCCCCAGGGGTGGCCTCCTACGAGCAGTACTTC.

The DNA for the CDR3 is TGTGCCAGTAGTTCACTAGCGGGAGGGCGTGAGACCCAGTACTTC. It codes for CASSSLAGGRETQYF. V is TRBV19 and J is TRBJ2-5, with 13 bases identical to TRBD2. The CDR3 covers 15 residues. Trimming removed 5 bases from V and 5 bases from J; junction bases left unmatched: 5. The germline V gene has CDR1 LNHDA and CDR2 SQIVND (reference sequence).

The chain joins TRBV6-1 to TRBJ1-2, with D maybe TRBD1 (5 bases). CDR1 and CDR2 (germline): MNHNS, SASEGT. Trimming left V 8 bases short and J 2 bases short, with 12 bases between. The CDR3 covers 13 residues. CDR3 residues: CASYRRGNYGYTF. The CDR3 DNA is TGTGCCAGCTACCGGAGGGGAAACTATGGCTACACCTTC.

Concerning this clone: This is likely an artifact of a read error, given a far larger clone one base away. Other DNA sequences from this sample encode an identical CDR3 as well. The chain uses TRBV29-1 and TRBJ1-1; no reliable D call. This CDR3 is built from 13 residues. Germline V lookup: CDR1 SQVTM, CDR2 ANQGSEA. The CDR3 DNA reads TGCAGCGTGGACGGGCAATTGAACACTGAGGCTTTCTTT. Translation gives CSVDGQLNTEAFF.

The rearrangement joins TRBV18 to TRBJ2-2, with TRBD1 matching 7 bases. Germline-derived CDR1 and CDR2 are KGHSH and LQKENI. This CDR3 has 16 residues. V lost 3 bases, J lost 5 bases, and 9 bases stayed unmatched. This CDR3 reads CASSPLRQGETGELFF. CDR3 nucleotide sequence: TGTGCCAGCTCACCTCTTCGACAGGGCGAAACCGGGGAGCTGTTTTTT.